The clone carrying this T cell receptor (beta chain) appeared a few times. Its target is not known. This entry comes from a study of identical twins. Among all donors, each was a healthy Caucasian. Trimming took off 7 bases at V and 0 bases at J, with 9 bases between the two ends. CDR3 length: 13 amino acids. Germline V lookup: CDR1 DFQATT, CDR2 SNEGSKA (reference sequence). Points from the study as a whole: The study found weaker excess twin sharing in beta out-of-frame sequences. Conclusions were drawn cross-sectionally by statistical analysis, without following the same donors.

cDNA carried unique molecular identifiers, and a universal primer site was added by template switching. TCRdb itself ran the 5' RACE reads through MiXCR, one entry per CDR3 protein. Of about 290,000 distinct CDR3 sequences in the sample, just under 9.5% are singletons; the top ten hold approximately 6.5%. These data also featured in a second study, about yellow fever vaccine responses in identical twins.

The receptor's source is a young woman in good health. J is TRBJ2-2 and V is TRBV20-1, with D unresolved. Sequencing was performed on CD8+ T cells sorted from blood. The CDR3 loop is CSGTPPNTGELFF. The CDR3 DNA is TGCAGTGGCACGCCCCCGAACACCGGGGAGCTGTTTTTT.